This T cell receptor (beta chain) was identified during a study of cytomegalovirus exposure and HLA in healthy donors. Study-wide background: Around 80 million unique TCR sequences came from HLA-typed donors in an early release.

Likely unrecorded immune exposures existed in these nominally healthy donors. This clone has only a few counts. The antigen is unknown. A multiplex PCR was run with 60 Vbeta primers and 13 Jbeta primers. Repertoires were generated with immunoSEQ multiplex PCR, while TCRdb's copy carries only in-frame clones and drops some. The sample has approximately 200,000 clones, over 70% seen once; the top ten hold just over 2%. The CDR3 loop spans 15 amino acids. In germline, CDR1 is SGHRS, CDR2 YFSETQ. V shed 2 bases, J shed 5 bases, and the junction held 6 bases outside the gene matches. Study-wide points: In a later analysis, a missense DCLRE1C variant was linked to TCR beta V- and J-gene trimming.

Sequencing input: PBMCs. The origin of this receptor is a woman between 18 and 29 years old in good health and CMV-seropositive. The chain joins TRBV5-1 to TRBJ1-4; 7 positions match TRBD1. This chain's CDR3 is CASSFGDRENEKLFF. The CDR3 DNA follows: TGCGCCAGCAGCTTTGGGGACAGAGAGAATGAAAAACTGTTTTTT.